This paragraph reports one T cell receptor beta chain. V was pared by 5 bases and J by 1 base, with 14 bases between. The CDR3 totals 15 residues. In germline, CDR1 is SGHVS, CDR2 FNYEAQ. The data belong to a study of cytomegalovirus exposure and HLA in healthy donors. With 60 Vbeta and 13 Jbeta primers, the PCR was carried out. Clones were read by immunoSEQ multiplex PCR, and TCRdb kept only the in-frame ones, dropping some. Altogether 35,000 to 45,000 clones are present, around 72% being singletons, with the ten largest covering roughly 3.4%. The clonotype comes from a woman between 25 and 40 years old in good health and CMV-seronegative. The genes are TRBV7-6 and TRBJ1-1; D may be TRBD1 (5 bases). Material for sequencing was PBMCs. The CDR3 region has the DNA TGTGCCAGCAGCCCAACGACAGAAACGAACACTGAAGCTTTCTTT. Its protein is CASSPTTETNTEAFF. The complete variable domain, with remaining parts taken from reference TRBV7-6 and TRBJ1-1, reads GAGVSQSPRYKVTKRGQDVALRCDPISGHVSLYWYRQALGQGPEFLTYFNYEAQQDKSGLPNDRFSAERPEGSISTLTIQRTEQRDSAMYRCASSPTTETNTEAFFGQGTRLTVV.